The clone carrying this T cell receptor beta chain appeared a few times. Its antigen is not identified. The entry originates in a study of early T cells in non-severe SARS-CoV-2 infection. Study-wide points: Private and CD4 specificities were missed by VDJdb matching, which favored anti-spike CD8 responses.

Germline CDR1 MDHEN, CDR2 SYDVKM. The CDR3 has 15 amino acids. Trimming left V 8 bases short and J 3 bases short, with 17 bases between. TCRdb itself ran the 5' RACE reads through MiXCR, one entry per CDR3 protein. The sample consists of 45,000 to 55,000 distinct CDR3 sequences, roughly 12% of them appearing once. J is TRBJ1-3 and V is TRBV28; D may be TRBD1 (5 bases). Source material: whole blood. The sequence was obtained from an adult who was a healthcare worker with PCR-confirmed SARS-CoV-2 infection or an uninfected control (not recorded which). The CDR3: CASSSGDQIGNTIYF. The CDR3 DNA reads TGTGCCAGCTCCTCGGGGGATCAAATTGGAAACACCATATATTTT.